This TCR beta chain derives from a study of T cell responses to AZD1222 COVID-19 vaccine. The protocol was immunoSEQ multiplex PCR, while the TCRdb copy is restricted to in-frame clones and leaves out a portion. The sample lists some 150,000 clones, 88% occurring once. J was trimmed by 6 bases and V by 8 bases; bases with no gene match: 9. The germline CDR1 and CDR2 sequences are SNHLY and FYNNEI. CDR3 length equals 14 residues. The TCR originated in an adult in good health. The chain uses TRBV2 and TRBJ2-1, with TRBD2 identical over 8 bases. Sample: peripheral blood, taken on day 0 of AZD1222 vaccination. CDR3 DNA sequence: TGTGCCAGCGGGGGTAGCGGGATCAGCAATGAGCAGTTCTTC. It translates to CASGGSGISNEQFF.